These 20 T cell receptor beta chains share one sample of origin, sequenced in a study of T cell responses to AZD1222 COVID-19 vaccine. TCRdb's table, derived via immunoSEQ multiplex PCR, lists solely in-frame clones and lacks some. The data contain tens of thousands of clones, approximately 90% of them singletons. Sequencing was performed on peripheral blood, taken 28 days after the second AZD1222 dose. The source is an adult who received the AZD1222 COVID-19 vaccine.

The CDR3 region is CASSLGRRRTEAFF. The CDR3 DNA is TGTGCCAGCAGCCTCGGGAGGCGGAGGACTGAAGCTTTCTTT. The chain is built from TRBV3-1 (or the pseudogene TRBV3-2) and TRBJ1-1; D uncertain. V lost 4 bases and J lost 5, with 14 bases in between. CDR1 LGHDT and CDR2 YNNKEL come from the germline V gene (reference sequence). The CDR3 has 14 residues.

The V gene is TRBV11-3, the J gene TRBJ2-1; D gene unclear. Between the trimmed V and J ends, which lost 1 base and 3 bases, there was a span of 4 bases. Per the germline V gene, CDR1 is SGHNT and CDR2 is YENEEA. The CDR3 is 13 residues long. The CDR3: CASSLVRYNEQFF. The CDR3 DNA sequence: TGTGCCAGCAGCTTAGTCCGCTACAATGAGCAGTTCTTC.

CDR3 sequence reads: CASSETEKLFF. As DNA, the CDR3 is TGTGCCAGCAGTGAGACCGAAAAACTGTTTTTT. This chain connects TRBV6-1 to TRBJ1-4; D not certain. V was shortened by 3 bases and J by 8 bases, with 4 bases between the two germline ends. The CDR3 spans 11 residues. CDR1 and CDR2 from the germline V gene are MNHNS and SASEGT.

J is TRBJ2-1 and V is TRBV24-1; D remains unclear. V lost 3 bases and J lost 4, with 15 bases in between. Per germline, CDR1 KGHDR and CDR2 SFDVKD. The CDR3 totals 16 residues. The CDR3 DNA reads TGTGCCACCAGTGATCGGCTCAGAGGCCCTTACAATGAGCAGTTCTTC. Encoded protein: CATSDRLRGPYNEQFF.

The chain employs TRBV25-1 and TRBJ2-1, with D possibly matching TRBD1 (5 bases). CDR1 and CDR2 (germline): MGHDK, SYGVNS. The germline V and J ends were trimmed by 5 bases and 2 bases, with 22 bases remaining between them. The CDR3 is made up of 18 amino acids. This CDR3 reads CASSPPLGETGPYNEQFF. CDR3 nucleotides: TGTGCCAGCAGTCCCCCTCTAGGAGAAACAGGCCCCTACAATGAGCAGTTCTTC.

V is TRBV2 and J is TRBJ2-1, with 9 bases fitting TRBD1. V lost 6 bases and J lost 7; bases outside the gene matches: 4. This CDR3 has 13 residues. The germline V gene encodes CDR1 SNHLY and CDR2 FYNNEI. CDR3 in amino acids: CASRWDRENEQFF. The CDR3 bases are TGTGCCAGCAGGTGGGACAGGGAAAATGAGCAGTTCTTC.

This rearrangement joins TRBV9 to TRBJ1-1; D gene unclear. Germline CDR1 and CDR2: SGDLS and YYNGEE. Trimming stripped 0 bases from V and 0 bases from J, with 6 bases between. This CDR3 is 14 amino acids long. CDR3 DNA sequence: TGTGCCAGCAGCGTAGGGCGTATGAACACTGAAGCTTTCTTT. It translates to CASSVGRMNTEAFF.

This clone was observed a few times. The rearrangement uses TRBV29-1 and TRBJ2-7; D assignment may be TRBD1 or TRBD2 (5 bases each). The CDR3 spans 13 residues. Trimming removed 6 bases at V and 5 bases at J, with 17 bases between. Germline assignment: CDR1 SQVTM and CDR2 ANQGSEA. The CDR3 here is CSVMRGNGDEQYF. The CDR3 DNA follows: TGCAGCGTAATGAGGGGAAACGGGGACGAGCAGTACTTC.

V is TRBV19 and J is TRBJ1-4; D is possibly TRBD1 (5 bases). V gave up 5 bases and J gave up 11 bases, with 15 bases separating them. The CDR3 has 13 amino acids. Germline lookup yields CDR1 LNHDA and CDR2 SQIVND (reference sequence). CDR3 coding DNA: TGTGCCAGTAGTGCCGGGGCCCTGTGGAAACTGTTTTTT. Translating it yields CASSAGALWKLFF.

The chain has TRBV6-1 and TRBJ2-7; D remains unclear. Trimming removed 2 bases from V and 5 bases from J, with 10 bases in between. The CDR3 runs 13 residues. Per germline, CDR1 MNHNS and CDR2 SASEGT. The DNA of the CDR3 is TGTGCCAGCAGTGAAACTTGGCGCCACGAGCAGTACTTC. Encoded protein: CASSETWRHEQYF.

With respect to this clone: The junction does not match germline at one end; this may be a read error. The chain joins TRBV5-4 to TRBJ1-1; 9 bases agree with TRBD1. Germline CDR1 and CDR2: SGHNT and YYREEE (reference sequence). CDR3 length: 15 residues. The CDR3 coding sequence is TGTGCCAGCAGCTCCCGACAGGGGGTGAACGCTGAAGCTTTCTTT. This codes for CASSSRQGVNAEAFF. The variable domain in full, completed from reference TRBV5-4 and TRBJ1-1, reads ETGVTQSPTHLIKTRGQQVTLRCSSQSGHNTVSWYQQALGQGPQFIFQYYREEENGRGNFPPRFSGLQFPNYSSELNVNALELDDSALYLCASSSRQGVNAEAFFGQGTRLTVV.

The chain couples TRBV24-1 to TRBJ2-6, with D possibly called TRBD1 or TRBD2 (5 bases each). This CDR3 is 15 amino acids long. The V end was cut by 2 bases, the J end by 4 bases, with 8 bases between. CDR1 is KGHDR and CDR2 is SFDVKD in the germline V gene. The CDR3 coding sequence is TGTGCCACCAGTGATTCAGGGAGAGGGGCCAACGTCCTGACTTTC. This sequence encodes CATSDSGRGANVLTF.

The V call is TRBV5-1, the J call TRBJ1-4, with 10 bases that match TRBD1. Germline CDR1 is SGHRS and CDR2 is YFSETQ. V gave up 0 bases and J gave up 8 bases; unmatched junction bases: 10. The CDR3 contains 17 residues. The chain's CDR3 is CASSLATSGTGVEKLFF. CDR3 nucleotide sequence: TGCGCCAGCAGCTTGGCTACCTCCGGGACAGGGGTCGAAAAACTGTTTTTT.

The chain combines TRBV7-9 with TRBJ1-2, with D possibly TRBD1 on 5 matching bases. Germline V gives CDR1 SEHNR, CDR2 FQNEAQ (reference sequence). V lost 5 bases and J lost 2, with 15 bases in between. The CDR3 contains 15 residues. The CDR3 reads CASSQMGTLNYGYTF. The DNA for the CDR3 is TGTGCCAGCAGCCAGATGGGGACGTTAAACTATGGCTACACCTTC.

This chain joins TRBV5-8 and TRBJ1-5; D is ambiguous. The CDR3 runs to 13 residues. The ends were cut back, 4 bases at V and 9 bases at J, with 14 bases in the middle. Germline V gene data show CDR1 as SGHTS and CDR2 as YDEGEE. The CDR3 spells CASSPERNRPQHF. For the CDR3, the DNA is TGTGCCAGCAGCCCAGAACGTAACCGGCCCCAGCATTTT.

On this clone: This specimen includes other DNA sequences encoding the same CDR3. The chain combines TRBV6-6 with TRBJ2-1, with D hard to call. CDR3 length equals 12 residues. Germline V gene sequence: CDR1 MNHNY, CDR2 SVGAGI (reference sequence). V shed 0 bases and J shed 10 bases, with 7 bases lying between them. CDR3 nucleotides: TGTGCCAGCAGTTACTCCTTGCGGGAGCAGTTCTTC. Translated: CASSYSLREQFF.

The J gene is TRBJ2-2, the V gene TRBV11-3, with D perhaps matching TRBD1 or TRBD2 (5 bases each). Trimming took 4 bases from V and 5 from J, leaving 8 bases between them. Germline V gene data show CDR1 as SGHNT and CDR2 as YENEEA. The CDR3 has 13 amino acids. The CDR3 sequence: CASSSGATGELFF. DNA for the CDR3: TGTGCCAGCAGCTCCGGGGCGACCGGGGAGCTGTTTTTT. Filled out from reference TRBV11-3 and TRBJ2-2, the complete variable domain reads EAGVVQSPRYKIIEKKQPVAFWCNPISGHNTLYWYLQNLGQGPELLIRYENEEAVDDSQLPKDRFSAERLKGVDSTLKIQPAELGDSAVYLCASSSGATGELFFGEGSRLTVL.

J is TRBJ2-7 and V is TRBV5-6; tentatively, D is TRBD2 (5 bases). The CDR3 runs 12 residues. Germline CDR1 SGHDT, CDR2 YYEEEE. The V end lost 2 bases, the J end lost 5 bases, and 8 bases lay between the germline ends. CDR3 DNA: TGTGCCAGCAGCTTAGGGCGGGACGAGCAGTACTTC. Encoded protein: CASSLGRDEQYF.

The chain uses TRBV18 and TRBJ2-5; D remains ambiguous. Trimming cost V 4 bases and J 2 bases, with 8 bases left between them. The germline V gene has CDR1 KGHSH and CDR2 LQKENI. CDR3 length: 13 amino acids. CDR3 DNA: TGTGCCAGCTCACTCGATAGACAAGAGACCCAGTACTTC. Translated: CASSLDRQETQYF.

The chain combines TRBV27 with TRBJ2-3, with D perhaps matching TRBD2 (6 bases). The V gene lost 5 bases and the J gene lost 2 bases, with 23 bases spanning the gap. The CDR3 is 18 amino acids. The germline V gene has CDR1 MNHEY and CDR2 SMNVEV (reference sequence). CDR3: CASSRPDVAGTPTDTQYF. The CDR3 coding sequence is TGTGCCAGCAGTAGACCCGACGTGGCGGGGACTCCCACAGATACGCAGTATTTT.